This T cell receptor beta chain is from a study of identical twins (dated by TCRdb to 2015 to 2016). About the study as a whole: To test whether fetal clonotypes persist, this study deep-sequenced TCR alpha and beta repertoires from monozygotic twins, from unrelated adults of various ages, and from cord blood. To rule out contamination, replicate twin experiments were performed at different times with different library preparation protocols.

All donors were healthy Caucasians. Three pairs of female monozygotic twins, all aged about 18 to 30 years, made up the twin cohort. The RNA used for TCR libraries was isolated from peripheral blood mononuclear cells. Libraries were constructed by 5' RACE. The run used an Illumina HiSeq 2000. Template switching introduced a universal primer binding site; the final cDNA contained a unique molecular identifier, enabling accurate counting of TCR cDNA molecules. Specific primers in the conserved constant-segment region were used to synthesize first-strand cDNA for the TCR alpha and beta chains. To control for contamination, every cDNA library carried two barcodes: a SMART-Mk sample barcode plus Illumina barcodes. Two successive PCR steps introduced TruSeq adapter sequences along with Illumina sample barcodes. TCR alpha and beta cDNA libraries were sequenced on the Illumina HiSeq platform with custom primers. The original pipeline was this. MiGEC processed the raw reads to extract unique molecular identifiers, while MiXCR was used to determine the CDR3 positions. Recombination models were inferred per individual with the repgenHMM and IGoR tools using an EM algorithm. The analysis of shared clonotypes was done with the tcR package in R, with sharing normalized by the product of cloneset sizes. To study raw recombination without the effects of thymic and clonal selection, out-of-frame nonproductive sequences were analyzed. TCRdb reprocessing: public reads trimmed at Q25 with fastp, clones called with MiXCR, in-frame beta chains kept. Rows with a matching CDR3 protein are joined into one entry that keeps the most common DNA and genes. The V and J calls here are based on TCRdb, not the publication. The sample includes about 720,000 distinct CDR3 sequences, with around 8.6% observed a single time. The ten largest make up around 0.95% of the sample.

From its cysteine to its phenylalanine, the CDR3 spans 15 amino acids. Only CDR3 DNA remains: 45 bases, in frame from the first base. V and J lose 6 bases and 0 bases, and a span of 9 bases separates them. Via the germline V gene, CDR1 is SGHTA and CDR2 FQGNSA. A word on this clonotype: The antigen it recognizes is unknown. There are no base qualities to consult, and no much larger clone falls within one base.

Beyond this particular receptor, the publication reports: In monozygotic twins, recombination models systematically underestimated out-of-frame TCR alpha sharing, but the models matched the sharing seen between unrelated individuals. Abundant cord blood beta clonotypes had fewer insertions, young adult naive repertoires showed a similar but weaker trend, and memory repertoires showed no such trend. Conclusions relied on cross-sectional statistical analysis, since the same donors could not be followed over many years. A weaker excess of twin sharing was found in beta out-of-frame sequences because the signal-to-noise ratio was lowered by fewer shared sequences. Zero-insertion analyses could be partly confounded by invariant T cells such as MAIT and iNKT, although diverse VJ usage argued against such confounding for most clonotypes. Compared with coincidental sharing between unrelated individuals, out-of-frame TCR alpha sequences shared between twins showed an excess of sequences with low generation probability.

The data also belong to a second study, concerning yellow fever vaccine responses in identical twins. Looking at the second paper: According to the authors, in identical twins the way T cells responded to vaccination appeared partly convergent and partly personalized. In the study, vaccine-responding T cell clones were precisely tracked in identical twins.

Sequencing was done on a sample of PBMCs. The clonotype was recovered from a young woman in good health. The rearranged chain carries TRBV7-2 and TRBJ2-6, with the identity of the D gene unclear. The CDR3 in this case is CASSRVSSGANVLTF. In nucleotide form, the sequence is TGTGCCAGCAGTCGGGTCAGCTCTGGGGCCAACGTCCTGACTTTC.